This TCR beta chain was captured in a study of blood T cell repertoires in COVID-19. On the study more broadly: Acute-phase and convalescent COVID-19 samples originated in the United States, Italy and Spain. Sample material is recorded as cDNA or gDNA derived from T cells, B-cell-depleted T cells, or PBMCs.

Authors' data handling: Researchers report that nucleated cell counts were estimated from reference gene primer amplification. Generated by immunoSEQ multiplex PCR, the TCRdb table keeps only in-frame clones and is missing some. V, J and clone size reflect that table, while D and trimming were determined from the DNA. The sample has 80,000 to 95,000 clones; over 75% are singletons. Sequencing was performed on peripheral blood. This clonotype originated in a human donor in a cohort sampled during active COVID-19.

CDR3 protein: CASSPSQLNTEAFF. As DNA, the CDR3 is TGTGCCAGCTCACCTTCACAGCTGAACACTGAAGCTTTCTTT. V gene TRBV18 combines with J gene TRBJ1-1; D not certain. V was shortened by 3 bases and J by 0 bases, with 8 bases between the two germline ends. The CDR3 runs 14 residues. Germline values: CDR1 KGHSH, CDR2 LQKENI.